The 8 T cell receptor beta chains below come from one sample, sequenced in a study of CD8 T cells in Susac syndrome. When the RNA was reverse transcribed, random hexamers were used with an input of 0.5 to 1 ug. MiXCR was run by TCRdb on the immunoSEQ multiplex PCR reads, yielding one entry per CDR3 protein. The sample yields some 130,000 distinct CDR3 sequences, about 95% seen once. Sequencing input: CD8+ T cells from PBMCs. Receptors originate from a human donor with Susac syndrome.

The chain couples TRBV24-1 to TRBJ2-2; the D is unclear. The CDR3 length is 12 residues. V lost 4 bases to trimming and J lost 6 bases, with 5 bases between them. Germline values: CDR1 KGHDR, CDR2 SFDVKD. The CDR3 here is CATSEGPGELFF. The CDR3 DNA sequence: TGTGCCACCAGTGAAGGGCCCGGGGAGCTGTTTTTT.

The chain joins TRBV10-3 to TRBJ2-7; D gene unclear. The CDR3 has 12 amino acids. Germline values: CDR1 ENHRY, CDR2 SYGVKD. Trimming cost V 5 bases and J 5 bases, with 10 bases left between them. CDR3 protein: CAISTRPDEQYF. The DNA of the CDR3 is TGTGCCATCAGTACCCGGCCCGACGAGCAGTACTTC.

This clonotype was counted a single time. The chain uses TRBV12-3 or TRBV12-4 and TRBJ1-5; no reliable D call. V shed 3 bases and J shed 1 base, with 7 bases lying between them. The CDR3 runs 14 residues. CDR3 residues: CASSFQLSNQPQHF. The CDR3 DNA is TGTGCCAGCAGTTTCCAGCTAAGCAATCAGCCCCAGCATTTT.

In this sample, this clonotype turned up a few times. This chain connects TRBV7-8 to TRBJ2-1; no firm D call. Between the trimmed V and J ends, which lost 1 base and 3 bases, there was a span of 1 base. Germline V gives CDR1 SGHVS, CDR2 FQNEAQ. CDR3 length: 12 residues. The CDR3 bases are TGTGCCAGCAGCTTAGACTACAATGAGCAGTTCTTC. Protein product: CASSLDYNEQFF.

The rearrangement uses TRBV27 and TRBJ2-7; 11 positions match TRBD2. The CDR3 loop spans 17 amino acids. CDR1 is MNHEY and CDR2 is SMNVEV in the germline V gene (reference sequence). V was clipped by 3 bases and J by 0 bases; unmatched bases: 7. This chain's CDR3 is CASSFLPGTSGSYEQYF. The CDR3 DNA sequence: TGTGCCAGCAGTTTTTTGCCCGGGACTAGCGGCTCCTACGAGCAGTACTTC.

The chain combines TRBV9 with TRBJ2-7; TRBD2 agrees at 7 bases. The CDR3 covers 15 residues. CDR1 SGDLS and CDR2 YYNGEE come from the germline V gene. With 4 bases clipped from V and 4 bases from J, the junction kept 11 bases outside the gene matches. For the CDR3, the DNA is TGTGCCAGCAGCTCCCCCTCTGCGGGAGAATACGAGCAGTACTTC. Amino acids: CASSSPSAGEYEQYF.

This clonotype has only one observation. This sequence joins TRBV15 and TRBJ1-1, with a tentative D call TRBD1 (6 bases). CDR1 and CDR2 (germline): LNHNV, YYDKDF (reference sequence). V dropped 0 bases and J dropped 1 base, with 15 bases sitting between them. This CDR3 spans 17 amino acids. The CDR3 loop is CATSRDVVGQRNTEAFF. The CDR3 coding sequence is TGTGCCACCAGCAGAGATGTCGTTGGACAGAGGAACACTGAAGCTTTCTTT.

This rearrangement joins TRBV6-5 to TRBJ1-1; D is ambiguous. Trimming stripped 0 bases from V and 4 bases from J, with 15 bases between. The CDR3 is 16 residues long. Germline lookup yields CDR1 MNHEY and CDR2 SVGAGI. In nucleotides, the CDR3 is TGTGCCAGCAGTTACTCGAGAACGGGCTGGGCCACTGAAGCTTTCTTT. This encodes CASSYSRTGWATEAFF.